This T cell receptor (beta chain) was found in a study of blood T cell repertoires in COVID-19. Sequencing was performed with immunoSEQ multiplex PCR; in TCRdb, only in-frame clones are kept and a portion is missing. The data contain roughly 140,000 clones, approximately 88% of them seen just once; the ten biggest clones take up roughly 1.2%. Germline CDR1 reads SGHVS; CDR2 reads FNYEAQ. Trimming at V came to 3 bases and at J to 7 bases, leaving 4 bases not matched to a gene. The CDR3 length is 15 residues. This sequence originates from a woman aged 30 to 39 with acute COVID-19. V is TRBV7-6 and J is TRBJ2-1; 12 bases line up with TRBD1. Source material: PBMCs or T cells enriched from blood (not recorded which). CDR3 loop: CASSLAGQGANEQFF. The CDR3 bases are TGTGCCAGCAGCTTGGCGGGACAGGGGGCGAATGAGCAGTTCTTC.